The next 27 T cell receptor beta chains were all read from a single sample in a study of blood T cells in healthy people across ages. Primed by a sample-barcoded 5' primer and a J-beta primer mix, a second PCR proceeded for roughly 6 to 12 cycles. TCRdb itself ran the 5' RACE reads through MiXCR, one entry per CDR3 protein. The sample consists of over 1,500,000 distinct CDR3 sequences, roughly 49% of them appearing once. The sequenced material came from blood. The receptor set was obtained from a woman in her 40s in good health.

This chain links TRBV27 with TRBJ2-7; D not resolved. Germline V gene lookup returns CDR1 MNHEY and CDR2 SMNVEV (reference sequence). V lost 5 bases and J 0 bases, leaving 14 bases between the germline ends. The CDR3 contains 15 residues. CDR3 sequence: CASSMVQAASYEQYF. The CDR3 bases are TGTGCCAGCAGTATGGTTCAGGCTGCCTCCTACGAGCAGTACTTC.

This clonotype was seen a handful of times. The rearrangement links TRBV12-3 or TRBV12-4 to TRBJ2-4, with a weak D call TRBD2 (5 bases). The V end lost 10 bases, the J end lost 1 base, and 17 bases lay between the germline ends. The CDR3 totals 15 residues. CDR3 sequence reads: CATSIGSGAKNIQYF. The CDR3 bases are TGTGCCACCTCAATAGGGTCGGGGGCCAAAAACATTCAGTACTTC.

The chain recombines TRBV7-2 with TRBJ2-5; either TRBD1 or TRBD2 may supply D (5 bases each). The CDR3 runs 15 residues. Trimming took 2 bases from V and 3 from J, leaving 13 bases between them. Germline lookup yields CDR1 SGHTA and CDR2 FQGNSA. CDR3 in DNA: TGTGCCAGCAGCTTAATGGGGGACCTAGAAGAGACCCAGTACTTC. This encodes CASSLMGDLEETQYF.

The chain recombines TRBV4-3 with TRBJ2-3; D unresolved. Germline CDR1 reads LGHNA; CDR2 reads YSLEER. This CDR3 comprises 18 residues. The V and J ends lost 3 bases and 0 bases respectively, with 19 bases between them. In DNA, the CDR3 is TGCGCCAGCAGCCACATAATAATGACGGTATCTAGCACAGATACGCAGTATTTT. Translation: CASSHIIMTVSSTDTQYF.

V and J are TRBV7-9 and TRBJ2-1, with 8 bases lining up with TRBD1. Germline values: CDR1 SEHNR, CDR2 FQNEAQ (reference sequence). The V and J ends lost 4 bases and 13 bases, in that order; junction bases with no gene match: 15. The CDR3 has 15 residues. CDR3 protein: CASSSPHRGEETQFF. The CDR3 region has the DNA TGTGCCAGCAGCTCACCACACAGGGGGGAAGAGACCCAGTTCTTC. Using reference TRBV7-9 and TRBJ2-1 for the parts outside the CDR3, the full variable domain is DTGVSQNPRHKITKRGQNVTFRCDPISEHNRLYWYRQTLGQGPEFLTYFQNEAQLEKSRLLSDRFSAERPKGSFSTLEIQRTEQGDSAMYLCASSSPHRGEETQFFGPGTRLTVL.

This clonotype was counted only a few times. V usage is TRBV10-3 and J usage is TRBJ2-1; D possibly corresponds to TRBD1 (5 bases). The germline V gene encodes CDR1 ENHRY and CDR2 SYGVKD. V shed 3 bases and J shed 1 base, with 7 bases lying between them. This CDR3 is built from 14 residues. CDR3 nucleotide sequence: TGTGCCATCAGTGATGCAGGGTCCTACAATGAGCAGTTCTTC. This codes for CAISDAGSYNEQFF.

Notes on this clonotype: Germline and junction disagree at one end, which may indicate a read error. The chain links TRBV20-1 to TRBJ2-1; tentative D call: TRBD1 (5 bases). Per the germline V gene, CDR1 is DFQATT and CDR2 is SNEGSKA (reference sequence). This CDR3 region has 14 residues. The CDR3 DNA sequence: TGCAGTGCCCCGGGCCAGGGTTCGTACAATCAGCAGTTCTTC. This translates into CSAPGQGSYNQQFF.

The chain recombines TRBV7-2 with TRBJ1-2, with TRBD1 identical over 11 bases. Germline loops: CDR1 SGHTA, CDR2 FQGNSA. This CDR3 comprises 16 residues. Trimming cost V 2 bases and J 4 bases; bases outside gene matches: 6. The CDR3 here is CASSLSMDRGLYGYTF. The DNA for the CDR3 is TGTGCCAGCAGCTTAAGTATGGACAGGGGGCTCTATGGCTACACCTTC.

V usage is TRBV7-6 and J usage is TRBJ2-1; D ambiguous. The CDR3 sequence is 17 residues long. Germline V CDR1 and CDR2: SGHVS, FNYEAQ. V was trimmed by 1 base and J by 2 bases, leaving 15 bases between them. DNA for the CDR3: TGTGCCAGCAGCTTAGGGTCGCCCCGTGGAGCCTACAATGAGCAGTTCTTC. This translates into CASSLGSPRGAYNEQFF.

A few counts support this clonotype. The CDR3 sequence: CASSLANSNQPQHF. In nucleotides, the CDR3 is TGTGCCAGCAGCTTAGCGAACAGCAATCAGCCCCAGCATTTT. The rearrangement uses TRBV7-2 and TRBJ1-5; no clear D gene. Looked up from germline, CDR1 is SGHTA and CDR2 is FQGNSA. The CDR3 has 14 residues. V was clipped by 0 bases and J by 1 base, with 4 bases between them.

Comment on this clonotype: One end of the junction does not line up with germline, which may come from a read error. The chain is built from TRBV5-1 and TRBJ2-4, with a tentative D call TRBD2 (6 bases). The germline gives CDR1 SGHRS, CDR2 YFSETQ. There are 15 residues in the CDR3. CDR3 amino acids: CAGSPEGRAKNIQYF. The CDR3, as DNA: TGCGCCGGCAGCCCAGAGGGGAGGGCCAAAAACATTCAGTACTTC.

V is TRBV3-1 and J is TRBJ1-4, with a possible D match to TRBD1 (6 bases). With 3 bases removed from V and 5 bases from J, the gap between germline ends came to 22 bases. CDR3 length: 18 residues. Looked up from germline, CDR1 is LGHDT and CDR2 is YNNKEL (reference sequence). Written as DNA, the CDR3 is TGTGCCAGCAGCCACTTCGCACGGGGGCGGAACGGCAATGAAAAACTGTTTTTT. Its protein is CASSHFARGRNGNEKLFF.

This clonotype was counted between two and nine times. The chain is built from TRBV4-1 and TRBJ2-4; D possibly corresponds to TRBD1 (5 bases). The CDR3 has 13 residues. V dropped 0 bases and J dropped 9 bases, with 9 bases sitting between them. Germline V gene lookup returns CDR1 MGHRA and CDR2 YSYEKL. This CDR3 is CASSQDQGFIQYF. The CDR3 region has the DNA TGCGCCAGCAGCCAAGATCAGGGATTCATTCAGTACTTC.

The table lists this clonotype with a few counts. The chain employs TRBV7-2 and TRBJ2-5, with 11 bases fitting TRBD2. The CDR3 extends over 16 amino acids. Germline V gene sequence: CDR1 SGHTA, CDR2 FQGNSA. Unmatched junction bases numbered 12, after V lost 5 bases and J lost 7 bases. For the CDR3, the DNA is TGTGCCAGCAGCCCTGTTACTAGCGGGGGCTACTTGACCCAGTACTTC. Translated: CASSPVTSGGYLTQYF.

The rearrangement joins TRBV6-5 to TRBJ1-1, with D hard to call. V was shortened by 2 bases and J by 4 bases, with 11 bases between the two germline ends. From germline, CDR1 is MNHEY and CDR2 SVGAGI. The CDR3 contains 14 residues. This CDR3 is CASSYARSSTEAFF. The CDR3 bases are TGTGCCAGCAGTTACGCCCGATCGAGCACTGAAGCTTTCTTT.

This clonotype has just a few counts. The junction departs from germline at one end; a sequencing error may be responsible. V is TRBV6-2 or TRBV6-3 and J is TRBJ2-1; 10 bases are shared with TRBD1. Germline lookup yields CDR1 MNHEY and CDR2 SVGEGT. The CDR3 length is 15 residues. The CDR3 DNA sequence: TGTGCCAGCAGATTCAGGGGGTTGGGGACAGGGGAGCGGTTCTTC. Its protein is CASRFRGLGTGERFF.

The chain links TRBV7-2 to TRBJ2-5; the match to TRBD2 covers 9 bases. In germline, CDR1 is SGHTA, CDR2 FQGNSA. CDR3 length: 14 amino acids. With 1 base clipped from V and 7 bases from J, the junction kept 4 bases outside the gene matches. CDR3 DNA sequence: TGTGCCAGCAGCTTAGGGTTACTAGCGGGGACCCAGTACTTC. Translation: CASSLGLLAGTQYF.

The gene calls are TRBV20-1 and TRBJ2-5; tentatively, D is TRBD2 (6 bases). Judging by the DNA end, TRBJ2-7 fits better; the J call may be wrong. Germline CDR1 is DFQATT and CDR2 is SNEGSKA (reference sequence). This CDR3 spans 15 amino acids. CDR3: CSARAGGSGSYEQYF. The CDR3 DNA is TGCAGTGCTAGAGCTGGGGGGTCGGGTTCTTACGAGCAGTACTTC.

V is TRBV5-1 and J is TRBJ2-5; TRBD1 agrees at 7 bases. Germline CDR1 reads SGHRS; CDR2 reads YFSETQ. This CDR3 contains 14 residues. Trimming at V came to 4 bases and at J to 1 base, leaving 4 bases not matched to a gene. CDR3 coding DNA: TGCGCCAGCAGCAGGGACAGCCTCCAAGAGACCCAGTACTTC. As protein: CASSRDSLQETQYF.

This chain joins TRBV6-5 and TRBJ2-1; 9 nucleotides agree with TRBD1. V dropped 0 bases and J dropped 5; count of bases not matched to a gene: 14. The CDR3 covers 19 residues. The germline V gene encodes CDR1 MNHEY and CDR2 SVGAGI. The CDR3 DNA reads TGTGCCAGCAGTTACTCCACAGGGGGCCCTAGCCGAGGGGACAATGAGCAGTTCTTC. Amino acids: CASSYSTGGPSRGDNEQFF.

The V call is TRBV5-6, the J call TRBJ1-2, with 7 nucleotides matching TRBD1. The V and J ends lost 4 bases and 4 bases, in that order; junction bases with no gene match: 10. The CDR3 sequence is 15 residues long. Germline CDR1 reads SGHDT; CDR2 reads YYEEEE. CDR3 protein: CASSTPGTAFYGYTF. The CDR3 DNA follows: TGTGCCAGCAGCACCCCCGGGACAGCCTTCTATGGCTACACCTTC.

The chain has TRBV5-1 and TRBJ2-5, with 7 nucleotides matching TRBD1. Germline CDR1 reads SGHRS; CDR2 reads YFSETQ. This CDR3 region has 15 residues. V lost 4 bases, J lost 11 bases, and 17 bases stayed unmatched. For the CDR3, the DNA is TGCGCCAGCAGCCCGGCATTAACAGGGGTCAATGAGCAGTACTTC. It yields the protein CASSPALTGVNEQYF.

The chain links TRBV7-2 to TRBJ2-5, with D tentatively TRBD2 (7 bases). The CDR3 totals 17 residues. CDR1 is SGHTA, CDR2 FQGNSA, per germline. The ends were cut back, 1 base at V and 5 bases at J, with 20 bases in the middle. The CDR3 here is CASSLGWGGAAKETQYF. The CDR3, as DNA: TGTGCCAGCAGCTTAGGGTGGGGGGGGGCGGCGAAGGAGACCCAGTACTTC.

About this clonotype itself: A much larger clone differs by one base, so this may be a read error. The V and J genes are TRBV29-1 and TRBJ2-1; 11 nucleotides match TRBD2. The last part of the DNA fits TRBJ2-7 better; the J call may be wrong. Germline CDR1 reads SQVTM; CDR2 reads ANQGSEA. The length of the CDR3 is 12 residues. The CDR3 nucleotides read TGCAGCGTCCTAGCGGGGGGCTGCGAGCAGTACTTC. Residues: CSVLAGGCEQYF.

This clonotype was seen once. At one end the junction does not follow the germline gene, possibly because of a read error. The chain recombines TRBV5-1 with TRBJ2-3; D not resolved. CDR1 and CDR2 from the germline V gene are SGHRS and YFSETQ. This CDR3 has 14 amino acids. The CDR3 sequence is CASSWGFSTYTQYF. CDR3 in DNA: TGCGCCAGCAGCTGGGGTTTTAGCACATATACGCAGTATTTT.

This clonotype was detected only a few times. The chain joins TRBV29-1 to TRBJ2-4; TRBD2 matches at 8 bases. The end of the DNA fits TRBJ2-5 better, so the J call may be wrong. This CDR3 is built from 13 residues. Per the germline V gene, CDR1 is SQVTM and CDR2 is ANQGSEA. CDR3 nucleotide sequence: TGCAGCGTTGGACGGGGGGGAGGGGAGACCCAGTACTTC. Translation gives CSVGRGGGETQYF.

This chain uses TRBV4-3 with TRBJ1-2; a weak D match, TRBD1 (6 bases). Looked up from germline, CDR1 is LGHNA and CDR2 is YSLEER. This CDR3 spans 13 amino acids. Trimming took 0 bases from V and 6 from J, leaving 8 bases between them. The CDR3 here is CASSQDHRDGYTF. DNA of the CDR3: TGCGCCAGCAGCCAAGACCACAGGGATGGCTACACCTTC.